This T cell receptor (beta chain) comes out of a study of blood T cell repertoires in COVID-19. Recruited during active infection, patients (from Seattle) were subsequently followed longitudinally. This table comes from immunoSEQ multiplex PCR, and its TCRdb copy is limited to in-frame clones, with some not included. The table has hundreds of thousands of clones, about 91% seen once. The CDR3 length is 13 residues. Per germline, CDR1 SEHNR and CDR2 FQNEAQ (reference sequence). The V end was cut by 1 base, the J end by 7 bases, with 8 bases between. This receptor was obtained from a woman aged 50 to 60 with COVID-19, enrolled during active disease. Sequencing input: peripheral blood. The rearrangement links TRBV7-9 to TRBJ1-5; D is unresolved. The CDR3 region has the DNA TGTGCCAGCAGCTTAGAGGCAGGACAGCCCCAGCATTTT. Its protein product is CASSLEAGQPQHF.